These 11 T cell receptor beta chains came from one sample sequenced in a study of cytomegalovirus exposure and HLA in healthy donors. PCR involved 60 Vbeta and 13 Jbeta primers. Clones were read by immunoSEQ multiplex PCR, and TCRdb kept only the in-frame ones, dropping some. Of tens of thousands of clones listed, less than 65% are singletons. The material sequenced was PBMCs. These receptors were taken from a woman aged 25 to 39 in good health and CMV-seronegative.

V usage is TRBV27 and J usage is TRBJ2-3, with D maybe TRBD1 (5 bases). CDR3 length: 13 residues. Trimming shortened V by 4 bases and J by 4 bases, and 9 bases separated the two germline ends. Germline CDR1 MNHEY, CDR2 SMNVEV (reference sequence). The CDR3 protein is CASSSQGADTQYF. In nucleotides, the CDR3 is TGTGCCAGCAGTTCACAAGGGGCAGATACGCAGTATTTT.

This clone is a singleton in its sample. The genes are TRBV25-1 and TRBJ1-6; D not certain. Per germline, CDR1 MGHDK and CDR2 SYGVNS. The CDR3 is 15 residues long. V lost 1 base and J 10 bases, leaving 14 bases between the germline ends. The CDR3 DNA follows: TGTGCCAGCAGTGAATCGGGTGGTGGCTTATCACCCCTCCACTTT. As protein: CASSESGGGLSPLHF.

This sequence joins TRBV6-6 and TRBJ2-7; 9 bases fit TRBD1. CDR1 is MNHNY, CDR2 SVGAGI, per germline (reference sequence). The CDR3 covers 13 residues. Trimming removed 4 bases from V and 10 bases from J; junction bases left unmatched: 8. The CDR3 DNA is TGTGCCAGCAGTTCGGACAGGGGCCGGGACCAGTACTTC. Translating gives CASSSDRGRDQYF.

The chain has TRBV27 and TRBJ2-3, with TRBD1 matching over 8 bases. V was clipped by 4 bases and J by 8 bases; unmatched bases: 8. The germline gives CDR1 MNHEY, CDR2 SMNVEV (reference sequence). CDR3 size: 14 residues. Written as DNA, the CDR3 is TGTGCCAGCAGTTCCGGACAGGGCTTCGGTACGCAGTATTTT. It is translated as CASSSGQGFGTQYF.

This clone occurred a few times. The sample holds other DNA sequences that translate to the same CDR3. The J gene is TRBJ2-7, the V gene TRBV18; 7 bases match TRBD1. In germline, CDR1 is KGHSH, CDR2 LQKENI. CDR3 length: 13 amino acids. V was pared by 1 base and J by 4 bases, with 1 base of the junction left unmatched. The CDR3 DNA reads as TGTGCCAGCTCACCACAACAGGGGTACGAGCAGTACTTC. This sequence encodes CASSPQQGYEQYF.

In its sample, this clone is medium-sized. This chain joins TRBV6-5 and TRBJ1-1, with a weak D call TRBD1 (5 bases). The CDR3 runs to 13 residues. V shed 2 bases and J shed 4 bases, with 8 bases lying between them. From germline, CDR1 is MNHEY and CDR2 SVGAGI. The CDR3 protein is CASSYQGSTEAFF. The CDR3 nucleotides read TGTGCCAGCAGTTACCAGGGTTCCACTGAAGCTTTCTTT.

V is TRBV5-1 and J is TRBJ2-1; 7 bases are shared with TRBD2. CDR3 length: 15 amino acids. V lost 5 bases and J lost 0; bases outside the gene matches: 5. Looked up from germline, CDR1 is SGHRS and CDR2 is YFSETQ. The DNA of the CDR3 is TGCGCCAGCAGTTATGGCGGGAGCTCCTACAATGAGCAGTTCTTC. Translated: CASSYGGSSYNEQFF.

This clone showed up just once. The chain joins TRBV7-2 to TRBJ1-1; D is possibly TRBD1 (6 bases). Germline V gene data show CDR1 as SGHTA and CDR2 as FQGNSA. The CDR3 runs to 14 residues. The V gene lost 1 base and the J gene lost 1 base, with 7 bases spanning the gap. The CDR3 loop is CASSLGQANTEAFF. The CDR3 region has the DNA TGTGCCAGCAGCTTAGGACAGGCGAACACTGAAGCTTTCTTT.

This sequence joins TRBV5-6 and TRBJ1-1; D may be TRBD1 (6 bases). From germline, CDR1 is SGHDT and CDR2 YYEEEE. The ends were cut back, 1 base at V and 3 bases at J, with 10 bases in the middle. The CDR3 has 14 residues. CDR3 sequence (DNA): TGTGCCAGCAGCTTGACAGGGTGGGACACTGAAGCTTTCTTT. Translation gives CASSLTGWDTEAFF.

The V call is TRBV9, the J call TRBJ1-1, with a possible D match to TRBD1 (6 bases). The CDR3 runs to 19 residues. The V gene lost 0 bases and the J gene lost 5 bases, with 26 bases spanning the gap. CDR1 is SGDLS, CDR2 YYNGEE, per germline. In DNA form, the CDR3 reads TGTGCCAGCAGCGTAGTACCTAGGGGGTTGGCAGGGGTGGGTACTGAAGCTTTCTTT. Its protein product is CASSVVPRGLAGVGTEAFF.

The CDR3 nucleotides read TGTGCCAGCAGTTACCGGACAGGGGGCGCAGATACGCAGTATTTT. Amino acid sequence: CASSYRTGGADTQYF. This sequence joins TRBV6-6 and TRBJ2-3; 11 bases agree with TRBD1. V was pared by 2 bases and J by 4 bases, with 2 bases of the junction left unmatched. Germline CDR1 reads MNHNY; CDR2 reads SVGAGI (reference sequence). This CDR3 spans 15 amino acids.